This TCR beta chain was recovered during a study of graft-versus-host responses after intestinal transplantation. General observations from the study: Researchers found peak circulating GvH clone levels linked to early post-transplant HvG declines.

As for this clone: No antigen is known for it.

Trimming pared 0 bases from V and 2 bases from J, leaving 4 bases between. This CDR3 is 14 amino acids long. Repertoires were generated with immunoSEQ multiplex PCR, while TCRdb's copy carries only in-frame clones and drops some. The sample consists of some 110,000 clones, about nine tenths of them appearing once. This TCR was recovered from a human donor who received an intestinal transplant. Sample: unstimulated CD4+ T cells sorted from spleen or lymph node cells, taken before intestinal transplant. The chain couples TRBV6-7 to TRBJ2-2; D is ambiguous. TRBV6-7 qualifies as an ORF whose function is uncertain. CDR3 region: CASSYSVNTGELFF. As DNA, the CDR3 is TGTGCCAGCAGTTACTCCGTTAACACCGGGGAGCTGTTTTTT.